The 10 T cell receptor beta chains below were found in one sample sequenced in a study of post-analysis software for immune sequencing data. Tagging with unique molecular identifiers was a feature of the TCR beta cDNA libraries. TCRdb re-called the PCR reads with MiXCR, one entry per CDR3 protein. The repertoire holds 750,000 to 950,000 distinct CDR3 sequences, with approximately 57% as singletons. Regarding the study as a whole: A handful of TRBV segments appeared more often in patients than in controls, and TRBV5-6, TRBV5-1 and TRBV20-1 were among these.

Their antigen targets remain unknown. Sequencing input: blood. These receptors originate from a girl aged 5-17 years with multiple sclerosis.

This rearrangement joins TRBV25-1 to TRBJ2-5; D uncertain. CDR3 length: 18 amino acids. V was shortened by 6 bases and J by 2 bases, with 25 bases between the two germline ends. Per germline, CDR1 MGHDK and CDR2 SYGVNS. The CDR3: CASRSVFNTSSRQETQYF. In nucleotides, the CDR3 is TGTGCCAGCAGATCAGTCTTTAATACCTCTTCGAGGCAAGAGACCCAGTACTTC.

The chain is built from TRBV20-1 and TRBJ2-3; 10 nucleotides align to TRBD2. The trim removed 5 bases at V and 2 bases at J, leaving 10 bases unmatched. CDR3 length equals 16 residues. The germline V gene encodes CDR1 DFQATT and CDR2 SNEGSKA (reference sequence). CDR3 coding DNA: TGCAGTGCTGGTCCTAGCGGGAGTCTCTCCACAGATACGCAGTATTTT. It encodes CSAGPSGSLSTDTQYF.

This clonotype was seen a few times. The chain links TRBV5-1 to TRBJ2-5; maybe TRBD1 (5 bases). With 1 base removed from V and 2 bases from J, the gap between germline ends came to 12 bases. This CDR3 is built from 15 residues. The germline CDR1 and CDR2 sequences are SGHRS and YFSETQ. The DNA for the CDR3 is TGCGCCAGCAGCTTGACCCCCGGACAACAAGAGACCCAGTACTTC. Protein sequence: CASSLTPGQQETQYF.

This clonotype turned up a few times. This sequence joins TRBV7-3 and TRBJ1-2; D not resolved. Trimming stripped 1 base from V and 8 bases from J, with 14 bases between. The V gene's germline CDR1 is SGHTA and CDR2 FQGTGA. This CDR3 comprises 14 residues. The CDR3 sequence: CASSLSGEAVGYTF. The CDR3 region has the DNA TGTGCCAGCAGCTTAAGCGGGGAGGCGGTCGGCTACACCTTC.

This clonotype has a handful of counts. The chain combines TRBV10-1 with TRBJ2-5, with 9 bases identical to TRBD2. Germline V gives CDR1 WNHNN, CDR2 SYGVQD (reference sequence). The length of the CDR3 is 14 residues. V lost 4 bases to trimming and J lost 11 bases; unmatched junction nucleotides: 11. The CDR3 sequence is CASSVAGAADTQYF. Here the CDR3 DNA reads TGCGCCAGCAGTGTAGCGGGAGCGGCAGATACGCAGTACTTC.

This clonotype was seen once. V usage is TRBV15 and J usage is TRBJ2-5; TRBD1 agrees at 9 bases. The J call may be incorrect, as the DNA end agrees better with TRBJ2-7. The CDR3 sequence is 15 residues long. Germline values: CDR1 LNHNV, CDR2 YYDKDF (reference sequence). The CDR3: CATSRDDGQGYEQYF. The DNA for the CDR3 is TGTGCCACCAGCAGAGATGATGGACAGGGGTACGAGCAGTACTTC.

This clonotype has only a few counts. The chain has TRBV5-6 and TRBJ1-2; D call uncertain. The CDR3 loop spans 11 amino acids. Trimming left V 2 bases short and J 7 bases short, with 6 bases between. Germline CDR1 reads SGHDT; CDR2 reads YYEEEE. The CDR3, as DNA: TGTGCCAGCAGCTTTACGAGTGGCTACACCTTC. It translates to CASSFTSGYTF. The complete variable domain, with remaining parts taken from reference TRBV5-6 and TRBJ1-2, reads DAGVTQSPTHLIKTRGQQVTLRCSPKSGHDTVSWYQQALGQGPQFIFQYYEEEERQRGNFPDRFSGHQFPNYSSELNVNALLLGDSALYLCASSFTSGYTFGSGTRLTVV.

This clonotype is a singleton in its sample. This sequence joins TRBV7-8 and TRBJ2-1, with 9 bases fitting TRBD2. Germline V gene data show CDR1 as SGHVS and CDR2 as FQNEAQ. CDR3 length: 16 amino acids. Trimming at V came to 1 base and at J to 4 bases, leaving 5 bases not matched to a gene. CDR3 loop: CASSLGSSGGYNEQFF. CDR3 nucleotide sequence: TGTGCCAGCAGCTTAGGGTCAAGCGGGGGGTACAATGAGCAGTTCTTC.

The chain combines TRBV20-1 with TRBJ2-1, with 14 positions matching TRBD2. The CDR3 consists of 15 residues. The trim removed 6 bases at V and 7 bases at J, leaving 8 bases unmatched. CDR1 DFQATT and CDR2 SNEGSKA come from the germline V gene (reference sequence). Here the CDR3 reads CSANPTSGRGNEQFF. CDR3 coding DNA: TGCAGTGCCAACCCGACTAGCGGGAGGGGAAATGAGCAGTTCTTC.

The V gene is TRBV12-3 or TRBV12-4, the J gene TRBJ1-1, with D unresolved. V was pared by 6 bases and J by 9 bases, with 23 bases between. The CDR3 has 15 residues. CDR3 amino acids: CASSQLEAGCIKAFF. The CDR3 coding sequence is TGTGCCAGCAGCCAGTTAGAGGCAGGCTGTATCAAAGCTTTCTTT.